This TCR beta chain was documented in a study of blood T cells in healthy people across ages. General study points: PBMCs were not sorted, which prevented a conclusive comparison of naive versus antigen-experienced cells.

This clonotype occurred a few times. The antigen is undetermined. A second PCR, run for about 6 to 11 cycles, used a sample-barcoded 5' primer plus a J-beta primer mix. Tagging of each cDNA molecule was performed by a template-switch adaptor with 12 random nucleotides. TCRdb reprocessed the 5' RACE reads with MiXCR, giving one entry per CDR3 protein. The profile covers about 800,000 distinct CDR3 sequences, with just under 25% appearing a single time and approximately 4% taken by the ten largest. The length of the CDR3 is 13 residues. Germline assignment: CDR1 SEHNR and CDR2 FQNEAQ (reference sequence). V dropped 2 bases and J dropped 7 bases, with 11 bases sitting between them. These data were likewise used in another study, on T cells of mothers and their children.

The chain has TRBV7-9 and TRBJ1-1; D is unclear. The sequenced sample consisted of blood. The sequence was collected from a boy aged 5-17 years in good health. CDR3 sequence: CASSLMGAGEAFF. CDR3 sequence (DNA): TGTGCCAGCAGCTTAATGGGAGCGGGTGAAGCTTTCTTT.